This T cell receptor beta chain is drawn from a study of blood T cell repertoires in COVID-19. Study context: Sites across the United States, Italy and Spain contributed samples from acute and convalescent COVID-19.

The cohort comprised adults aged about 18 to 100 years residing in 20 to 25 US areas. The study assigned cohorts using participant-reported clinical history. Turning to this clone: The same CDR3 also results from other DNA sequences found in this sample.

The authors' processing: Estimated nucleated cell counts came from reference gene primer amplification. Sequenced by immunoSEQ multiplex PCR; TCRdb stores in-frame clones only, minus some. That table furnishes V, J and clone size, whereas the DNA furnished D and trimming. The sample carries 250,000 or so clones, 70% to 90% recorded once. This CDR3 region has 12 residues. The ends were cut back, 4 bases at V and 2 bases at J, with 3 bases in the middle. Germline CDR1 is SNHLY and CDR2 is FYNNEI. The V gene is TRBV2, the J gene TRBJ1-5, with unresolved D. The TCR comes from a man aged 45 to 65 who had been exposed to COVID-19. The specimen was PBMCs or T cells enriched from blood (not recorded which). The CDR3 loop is CASSGGNQPQHF. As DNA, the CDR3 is TGTGCCAGCAGTGGCGGCAATCAGCCCCAGCATTTT.